This T cell receptor beta chain was documented in a study of cytomegalovirus exposure and HLA in healthy donors. General study findings and limits: Most TCRs appeared rarely, but some public TCRs recurred in many donors. Subsequent analysis revealed that first-cohort TCR clusters tended to co-occur in the approximately 120 validation repertoires. It was confirmed in vitro that a few of the CMV-associated chains were specific for CMV antigens.

CDR1 and CDR2 from the germline V gene are SGHVS and FNYEAQ. The CDR3 extends over 15 amino acids. J was trimmed by 9 bases and V by 5 bases; bases with no gene match: 5. Assay used: immunoSEQ multiplex PCR; TCRdb lists only in-frame clones, some missing. The table lists approximately 39,000 clones, about 93% of them singletons. Note on this clone: Antigen unknown.

Sequenced: PBMCs. The genes are TRBV7-6 and TRBJ2-1, with 15 positions matching TRBD2. This TCR was recovered from a man younger than 30 in good health and CMV-seronegative. The DNA of the CDR3 is TGTGCCAGCAGCCCTGGACTAGCGGGGGGGCGTGAGCAGTTCTTC. Encoded protein: CASSPGLAGGREQFF.